A selection of T cell receptor beta chains follows, all from one sample in a study of T cell responses to AZD1222 COVID-19 vaccine. Profiled with immunoSEQ multiplex PCR; TCRdb holds only in-frame clones, not every one. The repertoire holds 100,000 to 140,000 clones, around nine tenths seen once, with around 4.5% in the top ten. The source was peripheral blood, collected 28 days after the second AZD1222 dose. These receptors all stem from an adult who received the AZD1222 COVID-19 vaccine. Both conserved end residues are part of each CDR3. A D gene is named only where the DNA matches it firmly. Some rows mark clone size as missing; the rest say once, few, many or name a class of expanded clone.

D gene | clone size | J gene | V gene | CDR3 protein | CDR3 DNA
NA | NA | TRBJ2-5 | TRBV3-1/TRBV3-2 | CASSRPERGGRETQYF | TGTGCCAGCAGCCGCCCTGAGAGGGGGGGCCGGGAGACCCAGTACTTC
NA | NA | TRBJ1-1 | TRBV5-5 | CASSLYFDGYTEAFF | TGTGCCAGCAGCTTGTACTTTGACGGTTACACTGAAGCTTTCTTT
TRBD1 | NA | TRBJ1-1 | TRBV5-1 | CASSLGQVGTEAFF | TGCGCCAGCAGCTTAGGACAGGTGGGCACTGAAGCTTTCTTT
NA | NA | TRBJ2-1 | TRBV24-1 | CATSDPTSNNEQFF | TGTGCCACCAGTGATCCCACTAGTAACAATGAGCAGTTCTTC
NA | NA | TRBJ1-1 | TRBV6-2/TRBV6-3 | CASSYQGGTEAFF | TGTGCCAGCAGTTACCAGGGTGGGACTGAAGCTTTCTTT
NA | NA | TRBJ1-2 | TRBV10-2 | CASRNAGDLGDGYTF | TGCGCCAGCCGGAACGCGGGTGACCTAGGGGATGGCTACACCTTC
NA | NA | TRBJ2-7 | TRBV5-5 | CASSFRQGRAYEQYF | TGTGCCAGCAGCTTTAGACAGGGGAGGGCCTACGAGCAGTACTTC
NA | few | TRBJ2-2 | TRBV24-1 | CATSDPGRNTGELFF | TGTGCCACCAGTGATCCTGGACGGAACACCGGGGAGCTGTTTTTT
TRBD1 | NA | TRBJ1-4 | TRBV19 | CASSGYRGTTNEKLFF | TGTGCCAGTAGTGGGTACAGGGGAACCACTAATGAAAAACTGTTTTTT
TRBD1 | NA | TRBJ2-3 | TRBV24-1 | CATSDFPRTGVADTQYF | TGTGCCACCAGTGATTTTCCTAGGACAGGGGTTGCAGATACGCAGTATTTT
NA | NA | TRBJ1-5 | TRBV28 | CASSLSFRRRGNQPQHF | TGTGCCAGCAGTTTAAGCTTCCGGCGGAGGGGCAATCAGCCCCAGCATTTT
NA | NA | TRBJ2-5 | TRBV28 | CASSRETQYF | TGTGCCAGCAGTAGAGAGACCCAGTACTTC
NA | NA | TRBJ2-6 | TRBV19 | CASSIARVTGANVLTF | TGTGCCAGTAGTATAGCTCGGGTAACTGGGGCCAACGTCCTGACTTTC
TRBD1 | NA | TRBJ1-1 | TRBV7-2 | CASSPRLGTGATMGAFF | TGTGCCAGCAGCCCCCGGTTGGGAACAGGGGCCACCATGGGAGCTTTCTTT
TRBD1 | NA | TRBJ1-5 | TRBV7-9 | CASSAGTGGGQPQHF | TGTGCCAGCAGCGCCGGGACAGGGGGCGGTCAGCCCCAGCATTTT
NA | NA | TRBJ1-5 | TRBV7-6 | CASSLDRVGQPQHF | TGTGCCAGCAGCTTAGACAGGGTCGGGCAGCCCCAGCATTTT
NA | NA | TRBJ2-1 | TRBV6-2/TRBV6-3 | CASSYMDNSYNEQFF | TGTGCCAGCAGTTACATGGACAACTCCTACAATGAGCAGTTCTTC
NA | NA | TRBJ2-1 | TRBV29-1 | CSVEPNYNEQFF | TGCAGCGTTGAACCGAACTACAATGAGCAGTTCTTC
TRBD1 | few | TRBJ2-7 | TRBV19 | CASRGTGGARTYEQYF | TGTGCCAGTAGAGGGACAGGGGGCGCCAGGACCTACGAGCAGTACTTC
NA | NA | TRBJ1-5 | TRBV20-1 | CSASKGSGLHSNQPQHF | TGCAGTGCTAGTAAGGGTTCCGGGCTCCATAGCAATCAGCCCCAGCATTTT
NA | NA | TRBJ1-1 | TRBV2 | CASSESTLSPHFEAFF | TGTGCCAGCAGTGAATCAACACTATCACCCCACTTTGAAGCTTTCTTT
NA | few | TRBJ1-1 | TRBV3-1/TRBV3-2 | CASSLIGRDMNTEAFF | TGTGCCAGCAGCCTCATCGGTAGGGACATGAACACTGAAGCTTTCTTT
TRBD1 | NA | TRBJ2-2 | TRBV9 | CASSVVRGPSTGELFF | TGTGCCAGCAGCGTAGTCAGGGGGCCGTCCACCGGGGAGCTGTTTTTT
NA | NA | TRBJ2-7 | TRBV19 | CASTKTGSYEQYF | TGTGCCAGTACCAAGACAGGCTCCTACGAGCAGTACTTC
NA | NA | TRBJ2-6 | TRBV4-1 | CASSQELDRSGANVLTF | TGCGCCAGCAGCCAGGAACTGGACCGCTCTGGGGCCAACGTCCTGACTTTC
NA | NA | TRBJ1-4 | TRBV3-1/TRBV3-2 | CASSRVAGVDEKLFF | TGTGCCAGCAGCCGAGTGGCAGGGGTTGATGAAAAACTGTTTTTT
NA | NA | TRBJ1-2 | TRBV2 | CASSVSPRVGNYGYTF | TGTGCCAGCAGTGTGTCCCCCAGGGTGGGTAACTATGGCTACACCTTC
NA | NA | TRBJ2-7 | TRBV5-1 | CASSPGDQNFYEQYF | TGCGCCAGCAGCCCAGGGGACCAAAATTTCTACGAGCAGTACTTC
NA | NA | TRBJ2-3 | TRBV1 | CTSSPDRTTDTQYF | TGCACCAGCAGCCCGGACAGGACCACAGATACGCAGTATTTT
NA | NA | TRBJ2-7 | TRBV28 | CASSPDMSYEQYF | TGTGCCAGCAGTCCAGACATGTCCTACGAGCAGTACTTC
NA | once | TRBJ1-4 | TRBV7-9 | CASSLAGFAKLFF | TGTGCCAGCAGCTTAGCTGGGTTTGCAAAACTGTTTTTT
TRBD1 | NA | TRBJ1-2 | TRBV29-1 | CSVDGTAYGYTF | TGCAGCGTTGATGGGACAGCTTATGGCTACACCTTC
NA | NA | TRBJ1-3 | TRBV19 | CASTPLVSGNTIYF | TGTGCCAGTACCCCCCTGGTCTCTGGAAACACCATATATTTT
NA | once | TRBJ1-4 | TRBV24-1 | CATSDLGELFF | TGTGCCACCAGTGATTTGGGGGAACTGTTTTTT
TRBD2 | NA | TRBJ2-7 | TRBV11-2 | CASSTGTSGAYEQYF | TGTGCCAGCAGCACCGGGACTAGCGGGGCCTACGAGCAGTACTTC
NA | NA | TRBJ1-6 | TRBV9 | CASSRIYNSPLHF | TGTGCCAGCAGCAGAATTTATAATTCACCCCTCCACTTT
NA | NA | TRBJ1-1 | TRBV12-3/TRBV12-4 | CASSSSWLTEAFF | TGTGCCAGCAGTTCCTCATGGCTTACTGAAGCTTTCTTT
NA | NA | TRBJ1-2 | TRBV7-2 | CASSRGTTYF | TGTGCCAGCTCGCGGGGGACTACCTACTTC
TRBD1 | NA | TRBJ2-5 | TRBV9 | CASSVVWDRGVKTQYF | TGTGCCAGCAGCGTAGTATGGGACAGGGGAGTGAAGACCCAGTACTTC
NA | NA | TRBJ1-5 | TRBV27 | CASSPPGGNQPQHF | TGTGCCAGCAGTCCCCCCGGGGGCAATCAGCCCCAGCATTTT
NA | once | TRBJ1-5 | TRBV20-1 | CSASEGGSQPQHF | TGCAGTGCTAGTGAGGGGGGGAGTCAGCCCCAGCATTTT
NA | NA | TRBJ1-2 | TRBV14 | CASSHGLYGYTF | TGTGCCAGCAGCCATGGGCTATATGGCTACACCTTC
NA | NA | TRBJ1-2 | TRBV15 | CATSRDRGEQGYTF | TGTGCCACCAGCAGAGATCGGGGGGAGCAGGGCTACACCTTC
TRBD1 | NA | TRBJ2-1 | TRBV2 | CASRLDRGPLRNEQFF | TGTGCCAGCAGGTTAGACAGGGGGCCCCTTCGCAATGAGCAGTTCTTC
TRBD1 | few | TRBJ1-2 | TRBV30 | CAWRAGQVNYGYTF | TGTGCCTGGAGGGCGGGACAGGTTAACTATGGCTACACCTTC
TRBD1 | few | TRBJ2-7 | TRBV27 | CASSGDSSYEQYF | TGTGCCAGCAGTGGGGACAGCTCCTACGAGCAGTACTTC